This TCR beta chain was identified in a study of T-cell reconstitution after alpha-beta-depleted transplantation in children. The authors prepared the TCRbeta library with unique molecular identifiers. TCRdb independently ran MiXCR on the PCR reads; one entry per CDR3 protein. The sample has fewer than 120,000 distinct CDR3 sequences; 10% are singletons. The CDR3 consists of 15 residues. J lost 4 bases, V lost 4 bases, and 9 bases had no gene match. Germline V gene sequence: CDR1 SGHKS, CDR2 YYEKEE (reference sequence). This clonotype was recorded at least ten times. The origin of this receptor is a human donor who donated a stem cell graft to a child with acute lymphoblastic leukemia. The source material was PBMCs from the stem cell graft donor, sampled from the stem cell graft. The V and J genes are TRBV5-5 and TRBJ2-7; 9 nucleotides align to TRBD2. This CDR3 is CASSETSGAFYEQYF. In DNA form, the CDR3 reads TGTGCCAGCAGCGAGACTAGCGGAGCTTTTTACGAGCAGTACTTC.